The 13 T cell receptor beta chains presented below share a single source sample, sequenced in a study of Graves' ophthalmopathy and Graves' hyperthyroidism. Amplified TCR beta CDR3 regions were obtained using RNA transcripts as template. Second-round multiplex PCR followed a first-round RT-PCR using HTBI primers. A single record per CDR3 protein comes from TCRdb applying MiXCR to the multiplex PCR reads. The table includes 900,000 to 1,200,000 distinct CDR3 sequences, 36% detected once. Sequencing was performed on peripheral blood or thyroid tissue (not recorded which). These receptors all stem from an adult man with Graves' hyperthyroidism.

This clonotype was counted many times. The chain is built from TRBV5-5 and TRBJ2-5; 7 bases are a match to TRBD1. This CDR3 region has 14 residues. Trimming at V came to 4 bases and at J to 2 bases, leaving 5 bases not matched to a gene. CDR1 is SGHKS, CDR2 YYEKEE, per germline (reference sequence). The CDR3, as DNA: TGTGCCAGCAGCATTTGGACAGGACAAGAGACCCAGTACTTC. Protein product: CASSIWTGQETQYF.

The CDR3 coding sequence is TGTGCCAGCAGCTCACAGGGGGCGGGTGAAGCTTTCTTT. As protein: CASSSQGAGEAFF. The rearrangement joins TRBV7-9 to TRBJ1-1; 9 bases line up with TRBD1. The germline gives CDR1 SEHNR, CDR2 FQNEAQ (reference sequence). There are 13 residues in the CDR3. The V segment lost 4 bases and the J segment 7 bases; nucleotides outside the gene matches: 4.

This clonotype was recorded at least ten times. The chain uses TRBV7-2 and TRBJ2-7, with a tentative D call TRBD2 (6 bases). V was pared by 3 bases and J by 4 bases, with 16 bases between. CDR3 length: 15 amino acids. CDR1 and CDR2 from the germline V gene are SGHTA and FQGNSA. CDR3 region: CASSFGSAGTYEQYF. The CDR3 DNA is TGTGCCAGCAGCTTTGGGTCGGCAGGGACTTACGAGCAGTACTTC.

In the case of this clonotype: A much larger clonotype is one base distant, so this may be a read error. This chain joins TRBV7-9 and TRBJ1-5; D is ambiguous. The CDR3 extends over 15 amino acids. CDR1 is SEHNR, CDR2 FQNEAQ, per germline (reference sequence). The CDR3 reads CASSQSRYSSQPQHF. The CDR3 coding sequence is TGTGCCAGCAGCCAATCCCGGTATAGCAGTCAGCCCCAGCATTTT.

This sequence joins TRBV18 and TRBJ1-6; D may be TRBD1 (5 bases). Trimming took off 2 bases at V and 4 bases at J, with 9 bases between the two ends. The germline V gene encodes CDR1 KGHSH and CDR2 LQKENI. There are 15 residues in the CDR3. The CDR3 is CASSPWDPYNSPLHF. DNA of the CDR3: TGTGCCAGCTCACCATGGGACCCATATAATTCACCCCTCCACTTT.

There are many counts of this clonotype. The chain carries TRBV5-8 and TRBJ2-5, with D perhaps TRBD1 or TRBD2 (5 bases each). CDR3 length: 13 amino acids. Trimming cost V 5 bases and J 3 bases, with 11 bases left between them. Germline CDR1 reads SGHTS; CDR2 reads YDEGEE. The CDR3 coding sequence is TGTGCCAGCAGTAGGGACGTGGAAGAGACCCAGTACTTC. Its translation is CASSRDVEETQYF.

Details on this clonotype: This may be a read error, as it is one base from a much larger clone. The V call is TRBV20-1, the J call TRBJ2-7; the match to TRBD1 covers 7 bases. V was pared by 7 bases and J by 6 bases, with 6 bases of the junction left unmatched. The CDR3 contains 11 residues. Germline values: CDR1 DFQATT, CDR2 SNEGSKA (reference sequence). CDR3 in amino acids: CSGDRACEQYF. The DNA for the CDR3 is TGCAGTGGGGACAGAGCATGCGAGCAGTACTTC.

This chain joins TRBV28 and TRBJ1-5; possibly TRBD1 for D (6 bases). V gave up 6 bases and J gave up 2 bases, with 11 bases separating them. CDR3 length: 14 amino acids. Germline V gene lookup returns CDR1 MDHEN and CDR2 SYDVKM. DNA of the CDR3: TGTGCCAGCAGCCATGGACAGCGCAATCAGCCCCAGCATTTT. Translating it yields CASSHGQRNQPQHF.

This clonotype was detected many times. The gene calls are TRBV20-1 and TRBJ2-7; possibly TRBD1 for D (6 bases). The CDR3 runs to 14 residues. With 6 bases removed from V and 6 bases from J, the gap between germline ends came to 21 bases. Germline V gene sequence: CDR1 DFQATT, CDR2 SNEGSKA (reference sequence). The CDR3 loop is CSALGVETGREQYF. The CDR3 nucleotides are TGCAGTGCCCTGGGGGTCGAAACAGGGCGCGAGCAGTACTTC.

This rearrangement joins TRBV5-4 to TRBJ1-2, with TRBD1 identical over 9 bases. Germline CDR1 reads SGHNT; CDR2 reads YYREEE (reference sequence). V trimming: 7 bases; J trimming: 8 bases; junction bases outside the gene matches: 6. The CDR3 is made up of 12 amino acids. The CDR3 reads CASAWDRDGYTF. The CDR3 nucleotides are TGTGCCAGCGCCTGGGACAGGGACGGCTACACCTTC.

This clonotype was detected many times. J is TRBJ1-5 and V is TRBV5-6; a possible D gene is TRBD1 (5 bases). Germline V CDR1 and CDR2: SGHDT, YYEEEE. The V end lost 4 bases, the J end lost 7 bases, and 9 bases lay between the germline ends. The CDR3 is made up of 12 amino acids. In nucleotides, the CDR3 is TGTGCCAGCAGCAGACGGGGGCAGCCCCAGCATTTT. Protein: CASSRRGQPQHF.

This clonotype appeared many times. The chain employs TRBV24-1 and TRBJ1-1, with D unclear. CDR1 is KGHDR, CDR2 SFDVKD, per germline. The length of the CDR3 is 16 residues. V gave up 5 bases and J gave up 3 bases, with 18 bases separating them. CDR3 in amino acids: CATSASWTGRDTEAFF. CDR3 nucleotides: TGTGCCACCAGTGCCTCATGGACGGGCCGTGACACTGAAGCTTTCTTT.

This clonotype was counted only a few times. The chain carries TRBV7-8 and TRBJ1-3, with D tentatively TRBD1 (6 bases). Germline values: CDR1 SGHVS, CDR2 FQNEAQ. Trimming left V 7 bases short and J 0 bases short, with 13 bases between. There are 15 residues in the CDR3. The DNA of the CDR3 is TGTGCCAGCATCCGACAGGCCAACTCTGGAAACACCATATATTTT. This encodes CASIRQANSGNTIYF.